Listed below are T cell receptor beta chains from one sample, sequenced in a study of immune heterogeneity within non-small cell lung tumors. One entry per CDR3 protein results from TCRdb running MiXCR on the multiplex PCR reads. The sample holds approximately 6,100 distinct CDR3 sequences, less than 20% seen once. The specimen sequenced was lung tumor tissue. Receptor source: a man aged 40-49 years with non-small cell lung cancer. Each CDR3 is given with its conserved first and last residue. Each record gives: V gene, J gene, clone size, D gene, CDR3 DNA, CDR3 protein. The D gene is left open where the match is weak. Clone size is stated in some rows and not others, as once, few, many or a class when expanded.

v_gene: TRBV4-3
j_gene: TRBJ2-4
abundance: few
d_gene: NA
CDR3nt: TGCGCCAGCAGCTGGGGCGCAGGAAGAGGAAACATTCAGTACTTC
CDR3aa: CASSWGAGRGNIQYF

v_gene: TRBV5-1
j_gene: TRBJ1-5
abundance: medium-sized
d_gene: NA
CDR3nt: TGCGCCAGCAGCACTGACGGCAATCAGCCCCAGCATTTT
CDR3aa: CASSTDGNQPQHF

v_gene: TRBV7-9
j_gene: TRBJ1-1
abundance: many
d_gene: TRBD1
CDR3nt: TGTGCCAGCAGCTTAGTCGGGACAGGGGGCCGGCTTGAAGCTTTCTTT
CDR3aa: CASSLVGTGGRLEAFF

v_gene: TRBV9
j_gene: TRBJ2-1
abundance: medium-sized
d_gene: NA
CDR3nt: TGTGCCAGCAGCGCCTTTGAGTTGATTCGGGCCTACAATGAGCAGTTCTTC
CDR3aa: CASSAFELIRAYNEQFF

v_gene: TRBV6-2/TRBV6-3
j_gene: TRBJ2-2
abundance: medium-sized
d_gene: NA
CDR3nt: TGTGCCAGCAGGCGTGCAACCGGGGAGCTGTTTTTT
CDR3aa: CASRRATGELFF

v_gene: TRBV3-1
j_gene: TRBJ2-7
abundance: few
d_gene: NA
CDR3nt: TGTGCCAGCAGCCAAGCCGGGGACCCCTCCCACGAGCAGTACTTC
CDR3aa: CASSQAGDPSHEQYF

v_gene: TRBV2
j_gene: TRBJ2-5
abundance: NA
d_gene: TRBD2
CDR3nt: TGTGCCAGCAGTGAACCAGCGGGGGGCCTGACCCAGTACTTC
CDR3aa: CASSEPAGGLTQYF

v_gene: TRBV2
j_gene: TRBJ1-2
abundance: medium-sized
d_gene: NA
CDR3nt: TGTGCCAGCAGAGCTAACTATGGCTACACCTTC
CDR3aa: CASRANYGYTF

v_gene: TRBV29-1
j_gene: TRBJ2-3
abundance: medium-sized
d_gene: NA
CDR3nt: TGCAGCATCGCAGACGCAGATACGCAGTATTTT
CDR3aa: CSIADADTQYF

v_gene: TRBV7-2
j_gene: TRBJ1-4
abundance: medium-sized
d_gene: NA
CDR3nt: TGTGCCAGCAGCTTAGGGAGGGGAACTAATGAAAAACTGTTTTTT
CDR3aa: CASSLGRGTNEKLFF

v_gene: TRBV28
j_gene: TRBJ2-7
abundance: medium-sized
d_gene: NA
CDR3nt: TGTGCCAGCAGTTCCCGACAGAGCTACGAGCAGTACTTC
CDR3aa: CASSSRQSYEQYF

v_gene: TRBV20-1
j_gene: TRBJ1-4
abundance: medium-sized
d_gene: NA
CDR3nt: TGCAGTGCTAGATGGCAGGGGTATGAAAAACTGTTTTTT
CDR3aa: CSARWQGYEKLFF

v_gene: TRBV19
j_gene: TRBJ1-1
abundance: medium-sized
d_gene: NA
CDR3nt: TGTGCCAGTATCAAGAGAGGTATCGGACAGACGAACACTGAAGCTTTCTTT
CDR3aa: CASIKRGIGQTNTEAFF

v_gene: TRBV20-1
j_gene: TRBJ1-1
abundance: medium-sized
d_gene: NA
CDR3nt: TGCAGTGCTAGAGATCCGGACAGGAACACTGAAGCTTTCTTT
CDR3aa: CSARDPDRNTEAFF

v_gene: TRBV18
j_gene: TRBJ2-7
abundance: medium-sized
d_gene: TRBD1
CDR3nt: TGTGCCAGCTCACTACAGAGGACAGGGGACGAGCAGTACTTC
CDR3aa: CASSLQRTGDEQYF

v_gene: TRBV28
j_gene: TRBJ2-7
abundance: medium-sized
d_gene: NA
CDR3nt: TGTGCCAGCAGGGGGGACTCCGTCTCCTACGAGCAGTACTTC
CDR3aa: CASRGDSVSYEQYF